Sequencing of this T cell receptor (beta chain) was carried out in a study of T cell responses to AZD1222 COVID-19 vaccine. Libraries were prepared by immunoSEQ multiplex PCR; TCRdb keeps only in-frame clonotypes and omits some of them. The repertoire includes roughly 160,000 clones, around nine tenths of them detected once, and 4.3% sits in the top ten. Sample: peripheral blood, taken 28 days after the second AZD1222 dose. This clonotype originated in an adult who received the AZD1222 COVID-19 vaccine.

The CDR3 DNA reads TGTGCCAGTAGTATTGAGAGAGAAAACACTGAAGCTTTCTTT. As protein: CASSIERENTEAFF. The rearrangement uses TRBV19 and TRBJ1-1; D is unresolved. Germline V CDR1 and CDR2: LNHDA, SQIVND (reference sequence). The CDR3 is 14 residues long. Trimming removed 3 bases at V and 2 bases at J, with 10 bases between. Full variable domain (missing parts from reference TRBV19 and TRBJ1-1): DGGITQSPKYLFRKEGQNVTLSCEQNLNHDAMYWYRQDPGQGLRLIYYSQIVNDFQKGDIAEGYSVSREKKESFPLTVTSAQKNPTAFYLCASSIERENTEAFFGQGTRLTVV.